This TCR beta chain was sequenced during a study of cytomegalovirus exposure and HLA in healthy donors. CDR1 and CDR2 from the germline V gene are SGHRS and YFSETQ. CDR3 size: 18 residues. J gave up 0 bases and V 4 bases, and 10 bases lay outside the gene matches. There are a few counts of this clone. PCR used 60 Vbeta primers and 13 Jbeta primers. Data came from immunoSEQ multiplex PCR; TCRdb stores just in-frame clones and leaves some out. This sample has approximately 170,000 clones, with 75% to 90% found just once. The receptor was isolated from a human donor in good health. Material for sequencing was PBMCs. J is TRBJ1-5 and V is TRBV5-1; TRBD1 aligns across 10 bases. CDR3 residues: CASSLFDRGRYSNQPQHF. CDR3 bases: TGCGCCAGCAGCCTCTTCGACAGGGGGCGTTATAGCAATCAGCCCCAGCATTTT.